This passage covers 12 T cell receptor beta chains from one sample sequenced in a study of blood T cell repertoires in COVID-19. Assay: immunoSEQ multiplex PCR; the TCRdb copy retains only in-frame clones and omits some. The sample has some 130,000 clones, more than 85% seen once. The sample comprised peripheral blood. Receptors were obtained from a man in his fifties or sixties with COVID-19, enrolled during active disease.

The chain couples TRBV5-6 to TRBJ2-2; TRBD2 aligns across 10 bases. This CDR3 spans 16 amino acids. Germline trimming cut 3 bases from V and 1 base from J; bases unmatched to any gene: 3. Germline CDR1 is SGHDT and CDR2 is YYEEEE. As DNA, the CDR3 is TGTGCCAGCAGCTACCCTAGCGGGGGGAACACCGGGGAGCTGTTTTTT. Encoded protein: CASSYPSGGNTGELFF.

The chain carries TRBV7-2 and TRBJ2-5, with no clear D. Germline CDR1 SGHTA, CDR2 FQGNSA. Trimming removed 1 base from V and 2 bases from J, with 5 bases in between. This CDR3 has 13 residues. The CDR3, as DNA: TGTGCCAGCAGCTTAGGGCCACAAGAGACCCAGTACTTC. Translation gives CASSLGPQETQYF.

This chain joins TRBV5-6 and TRBJ1-6, with 9 bases matching TRBD1. The germline V gene encodes CDR1 SGHDT and CDR2 YYEEEE. This CDR3 contains 15 residues. Trimming took 4 bases from V and 6 from J; bases not matched to a gene: 5. The CDR3 loop reads CASSPQGAPNSPLHF. The CDR3 DNA reads as TGTGCCAGCAGCCCACAGGGGGCGCCTAATTCACCCCTCCACTTT.

This sequence joins TRBV7-6 and TRBJ1-4; TRBD1 matches at 12 bases. This CDR3 has 17 amino acids. After removal of 1 base from V and 3 bases from J, the junction contained 3 bases not matched to a gene. Germline CDR1 and CDR2: SGHVS and FNYEAQ. CDR3 amino acids: CASSLGGTGGSNEKLFF. The CDR3 DNA sequence: TGTGCCAGCAGCTTAGGCGGGACAGGGGGCTCTAATGAAAAACTGTTTTTT.

The chain links TRBV18 to TRBJ1-4, with TRBD1 matching over 12 bases. Per germline, CDR1 KGHSH and CDR2 LQKENI. With V trimmed by 8 bases and J by 4 bases, 8 bases remained unmatched. The CDR3 spans 16 residues. CDR3 DNA sequence: TGTGCCAGCCACCCCGGGACAGGGGGCCTTAATGAAAAACTGTTTTTT. It codes for CASHPGTGGLNEKLFF.

The chain is built from TRBV4-1 and TRBJ1-4; the D gene is possibly TRBD1 (5 bases). The CDR3 consists of 14 residues. V was pared by 5 bases and J by 2 bases, with 9 bases between. Germline CDR1 reads MGHRA; CDR2 reads YSYEKL. The CDR3 protein is CASSVRGTNEKLFF. The CDR3 bases are TGCGCCAGCAGCGTCCGGGGGACTAATGAAAAACTGTTTTTT.

The chain couples TRBV5-5 to TRBJ2-7, with 8 bases lining up with TRBD1. The CDR3 loop spans 15 amino acids. Losses at the gene ends were 0 bases for V and 4 bases for J; bases not matched to a gene: 6. Germline values: CDR1 SGHKS, CDR2 YYEKEE (reference sequence). DNA for the CDR3: TGTGCCAGCAGCTTGGGCGCAGGGGGCACATACGAGCAGTACTTC. Translation: CASSLGAGGTYEQYF.

The V gene is TRBV19, the J gene TRBJ2-7; TRBD1 matches 7 bases. V lost 7 bases, J lost 4 bases, and 7 bases stayed unmatched. From germline, CDR1 is LNHDA and CDR2 SQIVND (reference sequence). This CDR3 region has 13 residues. CDR3 in DNA: TGTGCCAGTAATACCCCGGGACAGTACGAGCAGTACTTC. As protein: CASNTPGQYEQYF.

The chain links TRBV29-1 to TRBJ1-2; TRBD1 might be the D (5 bases). The germline V gene has CDR1 SQVTM and CDR2 ANQGSEA. V lost 3 bases and J lost 7, with 12 bases in between. The CDR3 extends over 12 amino acids. CDR3: CSVEAGPGGYTF. The CDR3 region has the DNA TGCAGCGTTGAGGCAGGGCCGGGTGGCTACACCTTC.

This clone was counted once. This CDR3 is CASSEILGTVQYYEQYF. For the CDR3, the DNA is TGTGCCAGCAGTGAAATTCTCGGGACAGTTCAGTACTACGAGCAGTACTTC. The chain uses TRBV2 and TRBJ2-7, with TRBD1 matching over 7 bases. V was clipped by 2 bases and J by 3 bases; unmatched bases: 13. Germline V gene lookup returns CDR1 SNHLY and CDR2 FYNNEI. The CDR3 is 17 residues long.

The gene calls are TRBV6-2 or TRBV6-3 and TRBJ2-5; maybe TRBD1 (6 bases). Germline values: CDR1 MNHEY, CDR2 SVGEGT. CDR3 length equals 13 residues. Trimming cost V 6 bases and J 1 base, with 9 bases left between them. CDR3 sequence (DNA): TGTGCCAGCAGCCGGGACATCCAAGAGACCCAGTACTTC. Translation gives CASSRDIQETQYF.

The rearrangement uses TRBV18 and TRBJ1-1; D might be TRBD1 (6 bases). Germline CDR1 is KGHSH and CDR2 is LQKENI. Trimming stripped 6 bases from V and 8 bases from J, with 13 bases between. The CDR3 is 12 residues long. The DNA of the CDR3 is TGTGCCAGCTCGCTTGGACAGACCGAAGCTTTCTTT. Residues: CASSLGQTEAFF.